This T cell receptor (beta chain) was identified in a study of siplizumab effects on memory and regulatory T cells. The V gene lost 6 bases and the J gene lost 4 bases, with 18 bases spanning the gap. This CDR3 comprises 15 residues. Germline V CDR1 and CDR2: ENHRY, SYGVKD. Profiling relied on immunoSEQ multiplex PCR, and the TCRdb table lists in-frame clones only, not all of them. The table has about 120,000 clones, over 85% seen once. The source is a human donor in good health. Specimen: non-Treg CD4+ T cells sorted from blood. The rearrangement joins TRBV10-3 to TRBJ1-1; D not resolved. The CDR3 loop reads CAISAPRTRGTEAFF. The CDR3 DNA follows: TGTGCCATCAGCGCCCCGAGGACCCGCGGCACTGAAGCTTTCTTT.